The clone carrying this T cell receptor beta chain was seen at least ten times. With 6 bases clipped from V and 6 bases from J, the junction kept 8 bases outside the gene matches. The CDR3 is made up of 14 amino acids. TCRdb re-derived calls from the RT-PCR reads in MiXCR, one entry per CDR3 protein. The sample holds approximately 88,000 distinct CDR3 sequences; roughly 4.9% are singletons and the top ten take 2% to 3%. The data were taken from a study of patients and donors after allogeneic stem cell transplantation. The origin of this receptor is a human donor who was either an allogeneic HSCT recipient or a stem cell or donor lymphocyte infusion donor (not recorded which). It is not recorded whose cells these are; they may come from a transplant donor. The sequencing input was blood, either unsorted or a sorted T cell fraction (not recorded which). This rearrangement joins TRBV12-3 or TRBV12-4 to TRBJ2-1; TRBD1 agrees at 7 bases. DNA of the CDR3: TGTGCCAGCAGATTACCGGGACAGATCAATGAGCAGTTCTTC. This sequence encodes CASRLPGQINEQFF.